Included here is one T cell receptor beta chain sequence, with context. The record originates from a study of shared clonotypes between healthy human individuals. Measured with immunoSEQ multiplex PCR; TCRdb has only the in-frame clones, and not every one. The sample has about 110,000 clones, approximately 70% seen once. Germline V gene data show CDR1 as SGHRS and CDR2 as YFSETQ. The CDR3 loop spans 15 amino acids. Deletions cut 4 bases from V and 3 bases from J, with 14 bases between. Sequenced input: memory CD8+ T cells sorted from blood. The subset: CD45RO+ cells pooled with CCR7-negative TemRA cells. The sequence derives from a woman in her thirties in good health. The chain has TRBV5-1 and TRBJ2-1; D ambiguous. CDR3 sequence reads: CASSLDSANYNEQFF. The CDR3 coding sequence is TGCGCCAGCAGCCTTGACTCGGCAAACTACAATGAGCAGTTCTTC.